The 30 T cell receptor beta chains below were found in one sample sequenced in a study of T-cell memory formation after mild COVID-19. TCRdb reprocessed the 5' RACE reads via MiXCR and lists one record per CDR3 protein. The sample has about 150,000 distinct CDR3 sequences, roughly 15% seen once. The sequencing sample was made of PBMCs or a T cell subset sorted from them (not recorded which). These receptors all come from an adult woman who had mild COVID-19 (a few samples of this study predate the infection). Cell type and time point are not known.

The V gene is TRBV5-6, the J gene TRBJ2-7; D is ambiguous. This CDR3 has 14 amino acids. V dropped 4 bases and J dropped 5 bases, with 16 bases sitting between them. CDR1 is SGHDT and CDR2 is YYEEEE in the germline V gene. The CDR3 sequence is CASSVIGPRNEQYF. CDR3 DNA sequence: TGTGCCAGCAGCGTTATTGGGCCTCGGAACGAGCAGTACTTC.

V is TRBV24-1 and J is TRBJ2-7; TRBD2 aligns across 10 bases. The CDR3 runs to 15 residues. Germline V gene sequence: CDR1 KGHDR, CDR2 SFDVKD. Trimming took 5 bases from V and 4 from J; bases not matched to a gene: 7. The CDR3, as DNA: TGTGCCACCAGTGCCCCTAGCGGGAGAGGGTACGAGCAGTACTTC. Residues: CATSAPSGRGYEQYF.

The J gene is TRBJ2-3, the V gene TRBV5-1; 9 nucleotides agree with TRBD1. V was clipped by 2 bases and J by 1 base; unmatched bases: 5. The germline V gene encodes CDR1 SGHRS and CDR2 YFSETQ. The CDR3 has 16 residues. The CDR3 nucleotides are TGCGCCAGCAGCTTAACAGGGGGCGGAGGCACAGATACGCAGTATTTT. Translating gives CASSLTGGGGTDTQYF.

A few counts support this clonotype. The chain carries TRBV12-3 or TRBV12-4 and TRBJ2-7, with 8 bases lining up with TRBD1. There are 14 residues in the CDR3. J lost 6 bases, V lost 4 bases, and 8 bases had no gene match. The CDR3 nucleotides read TGTGCCAGCAGTTCTCCCCAGGGGGCTTTCGAGCAGTACTTC. Protein sequence: CASSSPQGAFEQYF.

V usage is TRBV19 and J usage is TRBJ2-5, with D possibly being TRBD2 (6 bases). Germline V gene lookup returns CDR1 LNHDA and CDR2 SQIVND (reference sequence). This CDR3 region has 15 residues. Between the trimmed V and J ends, which lost 3 bases and 4 bases, there was a span of 15 bases. The CDR3 coding sequence is TGTGCCAGTAGTATTCTAAGGATGGGAGGAGAGACCCAGTACTTC. Its translation is CASSILRMGGETQYF.

This chain links TRBV4-3 with TRBJ1-3; D not resolved. The germline gives CDR1 LGHNA, CDR2 YSLEER. The length of the CDR3 is 16 residues. Trimming cost V 0 bases and J 0 bases, with 9 bases left between them. The CDR3 nucleotides read TGCGCCAGCAGCCAAGATCGGCCAGGCTCTGGAAACACCATATATTTT. Protein sequence: CASSQDRPGSGNTIYF.

The chain recombines TRBV20-1 with TRBJ2-7; 9 nucleotides match TRBD1. Trimming cost V 4 bases and J 3 bases; bases outside gene matches: 4. Germline V gene lookup returns CDR1 DFQATT and CDR2 SNEGSKA (reference sequence). The CDR3 contains 13 residues. For the CDR3, the DNA is TGCAGTGCTATGGGACAGGGCCTCTACGAGCAGTACTTC. The encoded protein is CSAMGQGLYEQYF.

In this sample, this clonotype turned up once. The V call is TRBV4-1, the J call TRBJ2-5, with 7 bases aligning to TRBD2. The V gene's germline CDR1 is MGHRA and CDR2 YSYEKL. CDR3 length: 16 amino acids. J lost 4 bases, V lost 4 bases, and 12 bases had no gene match. CDR3: CASSPAGTTPRETQYF. The CDR3 DNA follows: TGCGCCAGCAGCCCAGCCGGGACTACCCCTCGAGAGACCCAGTACTTC.

This clonotype was counted a few times. V and J are TRBV5-1 and TRBJ2-3; 11 bases align to TRBD2. This CDR3 contains 14 residues. Germline CDR1 and CDR2: SGHRS and YFSETQ. Trimming at V came to 4 bases and at J to 10 bases, leaving 8 bases not matched to a gene. The CDR3, as DNA: TGCGCCAGCAGCGTTAGCGGGGGGGCTTCTGCGCAGTATTTT. The encoded protein is CASSVSGGASAQYF.

J is TRBJ2-2 and V is TRBV20-1; tentative D call: TRBD2 (7 bases). This CDR3 has 16 residues. Between the trimmed V and J ends, which lost 6 bases and 4 bases, there was a span of 21 bases. The germline V gene encodes CDR1 DFQATT and CDR2 SNEGSKA (reference sequence). CDR3 region: CSAKEEAGAITGELFF. CDR3 bases: TGCAGTGCGAAGGAGGAGGCGGGGGCTATCACCGGGGAGCTGTTTTTT.

This chain links TRBV24-1 with TRBJ2-1, with D possibly being TRBD1 (6 bases). V gave up 3 bases and J gave up 5 bases, with 16 bases separating them. CDR3 size: 16 residues. Germline CDR1 is KGHDR and CDR2 is SFDVKD. The DNA for the CDR3 is TGTGCCACCAGTGATCCGGCCGGGACATTCAACAATGAGCAGTTCTTC. It yields the protein CATSDPAGTFNNEQFF.

Only a few counts were recorded for this clonotype. The V and J genes are TRBV7-2 and TRBJ2-7; D may be TRBD2 (6 bases). The V and J ends lost 0 bases and 2 bases respectively, with 11 bases between them. This CDR3 contains 15 residues. CDR1 is SGHTA, CDR2 FQGNSA, per germline. The CDR3 protein is CASSLAPSATYEQYF. The CDR3 region has the DNA TGTGCCAGCAGCTTAGCGCCTAGCGCGACCTACGAGCAGTACTTC.

This clonotype was observed a few times. The chain employs TRBV12-5 and TRBJ1-4, with unresolved D. The CDR3 contains 15 residues. Germline V CDR1 and CDR2: LGHNT, FRNRAP. Trimming took 1 base from V and 4 from J, leaving 10 bases between them. CDR3 in DNA: TGTGCTAGTGGTTTGGGCCAGGCACTTAATGAAAAACTGTTTTTT. Translating gives CASGLGQALNEKLFF.

The table lists this clonotype with a few counts. V gene TRBV30 combines with J gene TRBJ2-7; 9 positions match TRBD2. The CDR3 sequence is 15 residues long. Germline lookup yields CDR1 GTSNPN and CDR2 SVGIG (reference sequence). V lost 0 bases and J lost 3; bases outside the gene matches: 6. CDR3 DNA: TGTGCCTGGAGTGTAGGTGCTAGCGGGATCTACGAGCAGTACTTC. Encoded protein: CAWSVGASGIYEQYF.

This clonotype was recorded a few times. The rearrangement links TRBV7-3 to TRBJ2-1; 13 bases line up with TRBD2. The CDR3 is 15 residues long. CDR1 SGHTA and CDR2 FQGTGA come from the germline V gene. V lost 5 bases and J lost 8; bases outside the gene matches: 6. The CDR3 protein is CASSRGTSGVDEQFF. DNA for the CDR3: TGTGCCAGCAGCCGCGGGACTAGCGGGGTCGATGAGCAGTTCTTC. The full variable domain, with the rest looked up from reference TRBV7-3 and TRBJ2-1, is GAGVSQTPSNKVTEKGKYVELRCDPISGHTALYWYRQSLGQGPEFLIYFQGTGAADDSGLPNDRFFAVRPEGSVSTLKIQRTERGDSAVYLCASSRGTSGVDEQFFGPGTRLTVL.

This clonotype has only a few counts. The chain has TRBV7-8 and TRBJ2-7; perhaps TRBD2 as D (7 bases). Germline V gene data show CDR1 as SGHVS and CDR2 as FQNEAQ. V was cut by 4 bases and J by 2 bases, with 12 bases left in between. The CDR3 contains 14 residues. CDR3 amino acids: CASSWEGGTYEQYF. The CDR3 DNA reads TGTGCCAGCAGCTGGGAGGGGGGGACCTACGAGCAGTACTTC.

This clonotype was found a few times. The V call is TRBV4-2, the J call TRBJ2-1; 8 bases match TRBD2. The CDR3 has 15 amino acids. The V gene end was trimmed by 4 bases and the J gene end by 7 bases; junction bases not matched to a gene: 9. The germline V gene has CDR1 LGHNA and CDR2 YNFKEQ. CDR3 residues: CASSPQGSGANEQFF. The CDR3 bases are TGTGCCAGCAGCCCCCAGGGTAGCGGGGCTAATGAGCAGTTCTTC.

The chain is built from TRBV10-3 and TRBJ2-5; 7 bases align to TRBD1. This CDR3 has 15 amino acids. After removal of 0 bases from V and 7 bases from J, the junction contained 8 bases not matched to a gene. The germline gives CDR1 ENHRY, CDR2 SYGVKD. CDR3 DNA: TGTGCCATCAGTGAGTCCGGACAGGCTGGGGGGACCCAGTACTTC. Amino acid sequence: CAISESGQAGGTQYF.

The chain joins TRBV29-1 to TRBJ1-1, with a possible D match to TRBD1 (6 bases). CDR1 and CDR2 (germline): SQVTM, ANQGSEA. Trimming removed 6 bases from V and 7 bases from J, with 18 bases in between. The CDR3 is 13 amino acids. CDR3 protein: CSVGALGGVEAFF. The CDR3 region has the DNA TGCAGCGTGGGCGCTTTGGGGGGCGTTGAAGCTTTCTTT. Drawing the rest from reference TRBV29-1 and TRBJ1-1, the complete variable domain is SAVISQKPSRDICQRGTSLTIQCQVDSQVTMMFWYRQQPGQSLTLIATANQGSEATYESGFVIDKFPISRPNLTFSTLTVSNMSPEDSSIYLCSVGALGGVEAFFGQGTRLTVV.

This clonotype showed up just a few times. This chain joins TRBV27 and TRBJ1-1; D perhaps matches TRBD1 (5 bases). The CDR3 is 16 residues long. V was trimmed by 2 bases and J by 1 base, leaving 14 bases between them. Germline-derived CDR1 and CDR2 are MNHEY and SMNVEV (reference sequence). The CDR3 nucleotides are TGTGCCAGCAGTTTAAAAAGGGGTCAGGGGAACACTGAAGCTTTCTTT. Encoded protein: CASSLKRGQGNTEAFF.

This clonotype has a handful of counts. This chain uses TRBV5-1 with TRBJ1-1; D may be TRBD1 (6 bases). The V end lost 5 bases, the J end lost 1 base, and 12 bases lay between the germline ends. The CDR3 contains 14 residues. CDR1 is SGHRS and CDR2 is YFSETQ in the germline V gene. The CDR3 DNA is TGCGCCAGCAGGACGGAGACAGGGAACACTGAAGCTTTCTTT. Protein sequence: CASRTETGNTEAFF.

Ten or more counts support this clonotype. The chain is built from TRBV9 and TRBJ2-1, with 8 bases aligning to TRBD2. The CDR3 loop spans 16 amino acids. J lost 0 bases, V lost 3 bases, and 5 bases had no gene match. The germline V gene encodes CDR1 SGDLS and CDR2 YYNGEE. The CDR3 coding sequence is TGTGCCAGCAGCGCAACGGGGGGGCCCTCCTACAATGAGCAGTTCTTC. Translated, it gives CASSATGGPSYNEQFF.

The V and J genes are TRBV5-1 and TRBJ2-7, with 7 positions matching TRBD2. CDR1 is SGHRS, CDR2 YFSETQ, per germline. This CDR3 is 15 amino acids long. Unmatched junction bases numbered 9, after V lost 4 bases and J lost 2 bases. This CDR3 reads CASSTGLVTAYEQYF. In nucleotides, the CDR3 is TGCGCCAGCAGCACCGGACTAGTAACCGCCTACGAGCAGTACTTC.

This clonotype was counted between two and nine times. The J gene is TRBJ2-2, the V gene TRBV7-9; D could derive from TRBD1 or TRBD2 (5 bases each). The germline V and J ends were trimmed by 3 bases and 3 bases, with 8 bases remaining between them. The CDR3 runs 14 residues. Looked up from germline, CDR1 is SEHNR and CDR2 is FQNEAQ (reference sequence). CDR3 coding DNA: TGTGCCAGCAGCTTGGGGACCGACACCGGGGAGCTGTTTTTT. Its translation is CASSLGTDTGELFF.

This clonotype was found a few times. The chain joins TRBV3-1 to TRBJ1-2; the D is unclear. This CDR3 is 15 amino acids long. V lost 1 base and J 2 bases, leaving 11 bases between the germline ends. The germline V gene encodes CDR1 LGHDT and CDR2 YNNKEL (reference sequence). The CDR3 nucleotides are TGTGCCAGCAGCCAAGGACGGACCTTCAACTATGGCTACACCTTC. As protein: CASSQGRTFNYGYTF. Variable domain in full (rest from reference TRBV3-1 and TRBJ1-2): DTAVSQTPKYLVTQMGNDKSIKCEQNLGHDTMYWYKQDSKKFLKIMFSYNNKELIINETVPNRFSPKSPDKAHLNLHINSLELGDSAVYFCASSQGRTFNYGYTFGSGTRLTVV.

This clonotype was observed at least ten times. The chain recombines TRBV5-4 with TRBJ2-3; TRBD1 or TRBD2 may be the D gene (5 bases each). Germline loops: CDR1 SGHNT, CDR2 YYREEE (reference sequence). The germline V and J ends were trimmed by 1 base and 7 bases, with 13 bases remaining between them. CDR3 length: 14 amino acids. The CDR3 region has the DNA TGTGCCAGCAGCTTGAGGACCGGGACCCATACGCAGTATTTT. It translates to CASSLRTGTHTQYF.

The chain joins TRBV24-1 to TRBJ2-1; 8 nucleotides agree with TRBD1. In germline, CDR1 is KGHDR, CDR2 SFDVKD. The V and J ends lost 4 bases and 2 bases, in that order; junction bases with no gene match: 9. The CDR3 is 17 amino acids. CDR3 DNA sequence: TGTGCCACCAGTGACCGCCCCGGACAGGGACCCTACAATGAGCAGTTCTTC. Translation gives CATSDRPGQGPYNEQFF.

This clonotype was detected only a few times. The chain carries TRBV20-1 and TRBJ1-2, with D perhaps matching TRBD1 (5 bases). The CDR3 is 11 residues long. Per the germline V gene, CDR1 is DFQATT and CDR2 is SNEGSKA (reference sequence). The V end lost 8 bases, the J end lost 4 bases, and 11 bases lay between the germline ends. The CDR3 DNA is TGCAGTCGTCGAAGGGGCTATGGCTACACCTTC. This encodes CSRRRGYGYTF.

This clonotype has only a few counts. This rearrangement joins TRBV4-1 to TRBJ2-5, with 13 bases aligning to TRBD2. The germline V gene encodes CDR1 MGHRA and CDR2 YSYEKL. This CDR3 region has 15 residues. Unmatched junction bases numbered 2, after V lost 4 bases and J lost 3 bases. Here the CDR3 DNA reads TGCGCCAGCAGCCGACTAGCGGGGGGAGAAGAGACCCAGTACTTC. This codes for CASSRLAGGEETQYF.

The chain carries TRBV6-6 and TRBJ2-7; 7 bases match TRBD1. Germline V lookup: CDR1 MNHNY, CDR2 SVGAGI (reference sequence). After removal of 2 bases from V and 2 bases from J, the junction contained 0 bases not matched to a gene. The length of the CDR3 is 13 residues. CDR3 residues: CASSYQGAYEQYF. CDR3 nucleotide sequence: TGTGCCAGCAGTTACCAGGGGGCCTACGAGCAGTACTTC.